This T cell receptor beta chain comes out of a study of OX40 agonist ivuxolimab in advanced cancers. Study in general: Ivuxolimab, an agonistic anti-OX40 (CD134) antibody, was given to patients. One hepatocellular carcinoma and a couple of cutaneous melanoma patients partially responded.

Whole-study results and caveats: Some nonresponders likewise displayed low normalized T-cell clonal expansion. At 0.1 to 3.0 mg/kg and by week 6, CD4+ and CD8+ T cells in the blood had expanded clonally.

On this clone itself: Its antigen is not known.

The V segment lost 5 bases and the J segment 4 bases; nucleotides outside the gene matches: 5. This CDR3 spans 14 amino acids. CDR1 is MNHEY and CDR2 is SMNVEV in the germline V gene (reference sequence). The assay was immunoSEQ multiplex PCR, and TCRdb's table has in-frame clones only and misses some. The data contain tens of thousands of clones, roughly nine tenths of them singletons. This TCR derives from an adult with an advanced solid tumor such as melanoma, head and neck, liver or kidney cancer. The sample was CD4+ or CD8+ T cells sorted from blood, taken in a trial of the OX40 agonist ivuxolimab. The chain couples TRBV27 to TRBJ1-2; 9 bases match TRBD1. The CDR3: CASSPLTGGYGYTF. The CDR3 nucleotides are TGTGCCAGCAGTCCCCTGACAGGGGGCTATGGCTACACCTTC.